The clone carrying this T cell receptor beta chain was counted ten times or more. Naive CD4+ cells had CD25+ Tregs removed. The germline CDR1 and CDR2 sequences are MNHEY and SVGAGI. The CDR3 consists of 13 residues. Deletions cut 8 bases from V and 2 bases from J, with 12 bases between. TCRdb reprocessed the 5' RACE reads with MiXCR, giving one entry per CDR3 protein. Here the sample spans approximately 23,000 distinct CDR3 sequences, under 40% being singletons. This sequence joins TRBV6-5 and TRBJ1-2; D is uncertain. Sequencing was carried out using tumor-infiltrating naive CD4+ T cells sorted from the breast tumor. Subset reported: naive CD4+ T cells, CD4+CD45RA+CD25-. This clonotype originated in a female donor with breast cancer. The CDR3 loop is CASSLWPNYGYTF. CDR3 nucleotide sequence: TGTGCCAGCTCCTTGTGGCCCAACTATGGCTACACCTTC.